This TCR beta chain was sequenced in a study of cytomegalovirus exposure and HLA in healthy donors. Findings and limits, study-wide: Later on, an analysis tied around 17,000 TCR beta sequences to HLA alleles at 0.05 false discovery rate. In a later analysis, common viral pathogens appeared linked to several of the most significant clusters. The investigators catalogued 164 TCR beta chains as cytomegalovirus-associated. One variant, a missense change in DCLRE1C, was linked in a later analysis to TCR beta V- and J-gene trimming.

Researchers ran the PCR with 60 Vbeta and 13 Jbeta primers. Generated by immunoSEQ multiplex PCR, the TCRdb table keeps only in-frame clones and is missing some. The sample lists about 140,000 clones; 70% to 80% were seen once. This clone occurred once. The antigen is undetermined. Germline V gene lookup returns CDR1 LNHDA and CDR2 SQIVND (reference sequence). V gave up 5 bases and J gave up 4 bases; unmatched junction bases: 6. The CDR3 is made up of 15 amino acids. The V and J genes are TRBV19 and TRBJ2-2, with 8 bases fitting TRBD1. The sequencing sample was made of PBMCs. The clonotype was recovered from a male donor in good health and CMV-seronegative. The CDR3 loop is CASSSRTGITGELFF. The DNA for the CDR3 is TGTGCCAGTAGTTCCCGGACAGGGATCACCGGGGAGCTGTTTTTT.